A single sample is the source of the 16 T cell receptor beta chains below, sequenced in a study of CD8 T cells in Susac syndrome. Random-hexamer reverse transcription was applied to roughly 0.45 to 1 ug RNA. Via MiXCR, TCRdb re-called the immunoSEQ multiplex PCR reads, giving one row per CDR3 protein. The sample consists of roughly 120,000 distinct CDR3 sequences, approximately 95% of them appearing once. Sequencing used CD8+ T cells from PBMCs. These receptors were obtained from a human donor with multiple sclerosis.

The chain has TRBV7-8 and TRBJ1-1; 10 bases are a match to TRBD1. This CDR3 region has 17 residues. Trimming took 0 bases from V and 1 from J; bases not matched to a gene: 5. Germline V lookup: CDR1 SGHVS, CDR2 FQNEAQ. The CDR3 region has the DNA TGTGCCAGCAGCTTAGCGGGACAGGGGCTGGCGAACACTGAAGCTTTCTTT. Translation gives CASSLAGQGLANTEAFF. The full variable domain, its missing parts supplied by reference TRBV7-8 and TRBJ1-1, is GAGVSQSPRYKVAKRGQDVALRCDPISGHVSLFWYQQALGQGPEFLTYFQNEAQLDKSGLPSDRFFAERPEGSVSTLKIQRTQQEDSAVYLCASSLAGQGLANTEAFFGQGTRLTVV.

The J gene is TRBJ1-2, the V gene TRBV21-1; TRBD1, the table's D call, was not compared with the DNA. TRBV21-1 is a listed pseudogene. The CDR3 sequence is 14 residues long. The CDR3 protein is CASSSSRDNYGYTF. The CDR3 nucleotides are TGTGCCAGCAGCTCGAGCCGGGATAACTATGGCTACACCTTC.

The genes are TRBV7-3 and TRBJ1-1, with unresolved D. This CDR3 is built from 13 residues. The germline V gene encodes CDR1 SGHTA and CDR2 FQGTGA. V was shortened by 5 bases and J by 3 bases, with 10 bases between the two germline ends. The CDR3 DNA is TGTGCCAGCAGCCTTATAGGAGACACTGAAGCTTTCTTT. It translates to CASSLIGDTEAFF.

This rearrangement joins TRBV4-1 to TRBJ1-1; no clear D gene. From germline, CDR1 is MGHRA and CDR2 YSYEKL. The CDR3 is made up of 15 amino acids. The V end was cut by 0 bases, the J end by 4 bases, with 12 bases between. CDR3 region: CASSQERGEITEAFF. The CDR3 DNA follows: TGCGCCAGCAGCCAAGAACGGGGAGAAATCACTGAAGCTTTCTTT.

The gene calls are TRBV27 and TRBJ2-3, with 7 bases that match TRBD1. Germline CDR1 and CDR2: MNHEY and SMNVEV (reference sequence). Trimming removed 4 bases from V and 6 bases from J; junction bases left unmatched: 7. The CDR3 has 14 amino acids. The CDR3 is CASSYGQAADTQYF. The CDR3 DNA sequence: TGTGCCAGCAGTTATGGACAGGCGGCCGATACGCAGTATTTT.

The chain carries TRBV5-1 and TRBJ2-6, with D maybe TRBD2 (5 bases). V lost 5 bases to trimming and J lost 3 bases, with 18 bases between them. This CDR3 region has 17 residues. Germline assignment: CDR1 SGHRS and CDR2 YFSETQ. The CDR3 spells CASRPIGVWGGANVLTF. CDR3 bases: TGCGCCAGCAGACCAATCGGGGTATGGGGTGGGGCCAACGTCCTGACTTTC.

The chain links TRBV13 to TRBJ2-1, with D possibly TRBD2 on 7 matching bases. V lost 5 bases, J lost 4 bases, and 15 bases lay in between. Germline CDR1 reads PRHDT; CDR2 reads FYEKMQ (reference sequence). The CDR3 runs to 15 residues. CDR3 sequence (DNA): TGTGCCAGCAGCATGCGGGGGCGGGGGTACAATGAGCAGTTCTTC. This codes for CASSMRGRGYNEQFF. Drawing the rest from reference TRBV13 and TRBJ2-1, the complete variable domain is AAGVIQSPRHLIKEKRETATLKCYPIPRHDTVYWYQQGPGQDPQFLISFYEKMQSDKGSIPDRFSAQQFSDYHSELNMSSLELGDSALYFCASSMRGRGYNEQFFGPGTRLTVL.

The rearrangement uses TRBV5-6 and TRBJ2-7; the D gene is possibly TRBD2 (5 bases). The CDR3 extends over 16 amino acids. Between the trimmed V and J ends, which lost 4 bases and 0 bases, there was a span of 17 bases. CDR1 and CDR2 from the germline V gene are SGHDT and YYEEEE. The CDR3 DNA reads TGTGCCAGCAGCCTCACCGGTCGGGGTAGCTCCTACGAGCAGTACTTC. Residues: CASSLTGRGSSYEQYF.

The chain carries TRBV27 and TRBJ2-7; D could derive from TRBD1 or TRBD2 (7 bases each). This CDR3 region has 15 residues. The V and J ends lost 2 bases and 3 bases respectively, with 14 bases between them. Germline CDR1 and CDR2: MNHEY and SMNVEV (reference sequence). The CDR3 spells CASSLARGGIYEQYF. In DNA form, the CDR3 reads TGTGCCAGCAGTTTAGCCAGGGGGGGAATCTACGAGCAGTACTTC.

Here the CDR3 reads CASTASGGSYNEQFF. In DNA, the CDR3 is TGTGCCAGCACTGCTAGCGGGGGTTCCTACAATGAGCAGTTCTTC. The V and J genes are TRBV2 and TRBJ2-1; 10 nucleotides line up with TRBD2. Per germline, CDR1 SNHLY and CDR2 FYNNEI. V lost 7 bases to trimming and J lost 1 base; unmatched junction nucleotides: 4. This CDR3 region has 15 residues. Variable domain in full (rest from reference TRBV2 and TRBJ2-1): EPEVTQTPSHQVTQMGQEVILRCVPISNHLYFYWYRQILGQKVEFLVSFYNNEISEKSEIFDDQFSVERPDGSNFTLKIRSTKLEDSAMYFCASTASGGSYNEQFFGPGTRLTVL.

This chain uses TRBV24-1 with TRBJ2-3; TRBD2 aligns across 9 bases. CDR3 length: 19 residues. Germline CDR1 reads KGHDR; CDR2 reads SFDVKD. V lost 1 base and J lost 0; bases outside the gene matches: 10. The CDR3 DNA is TGTGCCACCAGTGATTTTCGCGGGGCTAGCGGGACCAGCACAGATACGCAGTATTTT. Protein: CATSDFRGASGTSTDTQYF.

CDR3 sequence: CASSHPPEGPNEQYF. Here the CDR3 DNA reads TGCGCCAGCAGCCACCCCCCAGAGGGGCCCAACGAGCAGTACTTC. The chain links TRBV4-1 to TRBJ2-7; D may correspond to TRBD1 or TRBD2 (5 bases each). Trimming shortened V by 3 bases and J by 5 bases, and 17 bases separated the two germline ends. The germline gives CDR1 MGHRA, CDR2 YSYEKL. The CDR3 contains 15 residues.

The J gene is TRBJ2-2, the V gene TRBV6-2 or TRBV6-3; TRBD2 matches 11 bases. Trimming removed 6 bases from V and 6 bases from J; junction bases left unmatched: 9. CDR1 and CDR2 (germline): MNHEY, SVGEGT. The CDR3 is 16 residues long. The CDR3: CASRTGTSGLPGELFF. CDR3 nucleotides: TGTGCCAGCAGAACCGGGACTAGCGGCCTACCCGGGGAGCTGTTTTTT.

The V and J genes are TRBV11-1 and TRBJ2-1, with D unclear. V was shortened by 0 bases and J by 1 base, with 7 bases between the two germline ends. This CDR3 spans 15 amino acids. The germline V gene encodes CDR1 SGHAT and CDR2 FQDESV (reference sequence). CDR3 nucleotide sequence: TGTGCCAGCAGCTTAGCAATCTGGTCCTACAATGAGCAGTTCTTC. Translation: CASSLAIWSYNEQFF.

V is TRBV12-5 and J is TRBJ1-5; D is possibly TRBD1 (5 bases). Germline V lookup: CDR1 LGHNT, CDR2 FRNRAP. Trimming stripped 1 base from V and 4 bases from J, with 8 bases between. CDR3 length: 14 amino acids. The CDR3 loop reads CASGLDWGNQPQHF. CDR3 bases: TGTGCTAGTGGTTTGGACTGGGGGAATCAGCCCCAGCATTTT. Complete variable domain (other parts from reference TRBV12-5 and TRBJ1-5): DARVTQTPRHKVTEMGQEVTMRCQPILGHNTVFWYRQTMMQGLELLAYFRNRAPLDDSGMPKDRFSAEMPDATLATLKIQPSEPRDSAVYFCASGLDWGNQPQHFGDGTRLSIL.

This chain uses TRBV5-1 with TRBJ2-1; TRBD1 matches 10 bases. This CDR3 has 13 amino acids. Germline loops: CDR1 SGHRS, CDR2 YFSETQ. Germline trimming cut 5 bases from V and 6 bases from J; bases unmatched to any gene: 2. CDR3 coding DNA: TGCGCCAGCAGGGGACAGGGGCCCAATGAGCAGTTCTTC. Protein: CASRGQGPNEQFF.